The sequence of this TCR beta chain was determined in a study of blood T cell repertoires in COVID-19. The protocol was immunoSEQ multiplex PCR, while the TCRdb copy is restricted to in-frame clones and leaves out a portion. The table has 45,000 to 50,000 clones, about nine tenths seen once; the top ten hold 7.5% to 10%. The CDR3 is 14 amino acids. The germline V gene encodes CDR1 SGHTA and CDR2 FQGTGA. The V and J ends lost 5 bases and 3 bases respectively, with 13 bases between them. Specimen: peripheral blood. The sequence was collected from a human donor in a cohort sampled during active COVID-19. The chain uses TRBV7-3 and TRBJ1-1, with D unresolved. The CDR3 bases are TGTGCCAGCAGCCCCGACACGACCTACACTGAAGCTTTCTTT. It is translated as CASSPDTTYTEAFF.